This T cell receptor (beta chain) derives from a study of blood T cell repertoires in COVID-19. Study as a whole: PBMCs, B-cell-depleted T cells, or T cells were the source of the cDNA or gDNA that made up the material.

In the original processing: Nucleated cell number was recorded as an estimate derived from reference gene primer amplification. Method: immunoSEQ multiplex PCR; TCRdb's copy keeps in-frame clones and lacks some. The DNA was the basis for D and trimming; V, J and clone size are from that table. Here the sample spans about 320,000 clones, approximately 88% being singletons. V lost 7 bases and J lost 10, with 14 bases in between. There are 13 residues in the CDR3. Germline CDR1 is SNHLY and CDR2 is FYNNEI. Enrolment of Seattle patients took place during active infection, and they were followed longitudinally.

Sequencing used peripheral blood. The rearrangement joins TRBV2 to TRBJ1-6; TRBD1 is a possible D gene (5 bases). The sequence was obtained from a woman aged 30 to 39 with COVID-19, enrolled during active disease. CDR3 region: CASNSRERSPLHF. In DNA, the CDR3 is TGTGCCAGCAATAGCAGGGAAAGATCACCCCTCCACTTT. The full variable domain, in which reference TRBV2 and TRBJ1-6 provide the parts outside the CDR3, is EPEVTQTPSHQVTQMGQEVILRCVPISNHLYFYWYRQILGQKVEFLVSFYNNEISEKSEIFDDQFSVERPDGSNFTLKIRSTKLEDSAMYFCASNSRERSPLHFGNGTRLTVT.